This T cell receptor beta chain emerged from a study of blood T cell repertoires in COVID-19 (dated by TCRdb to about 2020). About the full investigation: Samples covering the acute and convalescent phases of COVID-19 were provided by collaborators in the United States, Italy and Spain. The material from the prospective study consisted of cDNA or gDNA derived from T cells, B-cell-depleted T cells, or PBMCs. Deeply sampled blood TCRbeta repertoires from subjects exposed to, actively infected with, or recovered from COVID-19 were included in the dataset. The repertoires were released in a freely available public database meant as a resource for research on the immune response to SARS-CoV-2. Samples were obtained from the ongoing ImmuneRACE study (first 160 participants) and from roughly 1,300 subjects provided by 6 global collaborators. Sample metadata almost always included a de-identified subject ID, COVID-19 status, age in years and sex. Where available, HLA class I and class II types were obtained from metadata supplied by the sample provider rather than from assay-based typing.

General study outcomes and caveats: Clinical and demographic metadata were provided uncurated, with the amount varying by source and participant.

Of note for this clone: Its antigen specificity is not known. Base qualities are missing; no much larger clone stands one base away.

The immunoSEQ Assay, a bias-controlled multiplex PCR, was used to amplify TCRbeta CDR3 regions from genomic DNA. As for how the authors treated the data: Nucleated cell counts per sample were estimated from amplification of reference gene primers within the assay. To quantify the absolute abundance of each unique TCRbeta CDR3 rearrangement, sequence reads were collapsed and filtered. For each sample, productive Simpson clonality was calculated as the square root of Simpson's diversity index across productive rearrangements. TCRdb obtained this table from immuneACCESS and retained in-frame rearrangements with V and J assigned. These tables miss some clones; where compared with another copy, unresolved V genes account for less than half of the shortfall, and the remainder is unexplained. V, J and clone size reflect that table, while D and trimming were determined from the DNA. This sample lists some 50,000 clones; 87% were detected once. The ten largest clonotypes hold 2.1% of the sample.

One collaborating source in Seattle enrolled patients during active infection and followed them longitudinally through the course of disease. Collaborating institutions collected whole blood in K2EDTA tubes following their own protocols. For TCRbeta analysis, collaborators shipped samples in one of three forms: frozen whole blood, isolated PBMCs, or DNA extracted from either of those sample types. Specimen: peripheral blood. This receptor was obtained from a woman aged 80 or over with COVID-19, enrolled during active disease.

The CDR3 sequence is CASSRTGTGGEEAQYF. At the DNA level, the sequence is TGTGCCAGCAGCCGCACCGGGACTGGGGGTGAGGAGGCGCAGTATTTT. The V and J genes are TRBV4-2 and TRBJ2-3; matching of 6 bases hints at TRBD2 as the D gene. Based on the germline V gene, the CDR1 and CDR2 sequences are LGHNA and YNFKEQ. The CDR3 has 16 amino acids, counting the end cysteine and phenylalanine. The only DNA kept is the CDR3, 48 bases in frame from the first base. Between the V and J ends, shortened by 4 bases and 10 bases respectively, the junction contains 24 bases.